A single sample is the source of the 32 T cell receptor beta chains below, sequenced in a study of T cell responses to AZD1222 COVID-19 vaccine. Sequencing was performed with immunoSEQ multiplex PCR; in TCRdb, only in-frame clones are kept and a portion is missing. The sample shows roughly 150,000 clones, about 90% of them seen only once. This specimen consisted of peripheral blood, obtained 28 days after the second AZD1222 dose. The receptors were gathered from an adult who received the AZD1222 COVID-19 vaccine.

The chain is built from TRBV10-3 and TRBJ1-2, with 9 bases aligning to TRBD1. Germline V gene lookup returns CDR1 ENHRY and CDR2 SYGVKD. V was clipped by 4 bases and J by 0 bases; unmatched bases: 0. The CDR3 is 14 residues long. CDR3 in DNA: TGTGCCATCAGTGGACAGGGGGCTAACTATGGCTACACCTTC. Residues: CAISGQGANYGYTF.

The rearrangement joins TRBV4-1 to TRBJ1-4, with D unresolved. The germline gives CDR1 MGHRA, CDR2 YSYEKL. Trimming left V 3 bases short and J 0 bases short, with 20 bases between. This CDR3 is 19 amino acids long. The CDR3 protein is CASSQGRAGLIATNEKLFF. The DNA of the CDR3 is TGCGCCAGCAGCCAGGGGAGGGCAGGACTGATTGCAACTAATGAAAAACTGTTTTTT.

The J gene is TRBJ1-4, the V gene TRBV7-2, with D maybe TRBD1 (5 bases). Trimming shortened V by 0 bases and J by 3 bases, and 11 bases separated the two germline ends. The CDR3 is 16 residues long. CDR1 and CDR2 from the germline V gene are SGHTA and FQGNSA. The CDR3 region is CASSLASRDANEKLFF. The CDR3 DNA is TGTGCCAGCAGCTTAGCTTCCAGGGATGCTAATGAAAAACTGTTTTTT.

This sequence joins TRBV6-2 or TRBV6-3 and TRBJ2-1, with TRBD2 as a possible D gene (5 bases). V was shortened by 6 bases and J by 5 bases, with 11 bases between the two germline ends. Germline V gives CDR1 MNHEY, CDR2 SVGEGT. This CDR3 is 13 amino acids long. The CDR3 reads CASSSTRNNEQFF. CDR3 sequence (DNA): TGTGCCAGCAGCTCAACTAGAAACAATGAGCAGTTCTTC.

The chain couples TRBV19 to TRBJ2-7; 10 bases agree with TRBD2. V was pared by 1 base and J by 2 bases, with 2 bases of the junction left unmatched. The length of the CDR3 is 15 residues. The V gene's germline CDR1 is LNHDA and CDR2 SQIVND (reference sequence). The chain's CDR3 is CASSIGTSGTYEQYF. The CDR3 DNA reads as TGTGCCAGTAGTATAGGGACTAGCGGTACCTACGAGCAGTACTTC.

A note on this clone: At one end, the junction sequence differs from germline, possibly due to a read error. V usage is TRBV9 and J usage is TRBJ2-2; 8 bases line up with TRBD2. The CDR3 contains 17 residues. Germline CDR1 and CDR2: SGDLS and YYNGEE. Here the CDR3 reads CASSLTSSSGNSGELFF. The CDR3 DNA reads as TGTGCCAGCAGCCTGACCTCAAGTAGCGGGAACTCCGGGGAGCTGTTTTTT.

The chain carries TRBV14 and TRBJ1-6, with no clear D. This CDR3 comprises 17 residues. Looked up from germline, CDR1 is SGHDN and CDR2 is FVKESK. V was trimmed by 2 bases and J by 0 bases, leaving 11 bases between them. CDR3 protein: CASSQRTPSSYNSPLHF. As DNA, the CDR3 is TGTGCCAGCAGCCAACGGACCCCGAGCTCCTATAATTCACCCCTCCACTTT.

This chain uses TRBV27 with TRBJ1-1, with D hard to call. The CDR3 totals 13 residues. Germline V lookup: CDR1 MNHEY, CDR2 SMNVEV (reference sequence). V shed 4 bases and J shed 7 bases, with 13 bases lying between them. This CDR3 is CASSSLRPFEAFF. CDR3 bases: TGTGCCAGCAGTTCCCTTCGACCCTTTGAAGCTTTCTTT.

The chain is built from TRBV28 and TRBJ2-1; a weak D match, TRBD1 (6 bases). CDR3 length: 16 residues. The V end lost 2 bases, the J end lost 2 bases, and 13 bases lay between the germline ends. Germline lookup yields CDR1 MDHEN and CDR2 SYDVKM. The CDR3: CASSLTGPFPYNEQFF. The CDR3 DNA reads TGTGCCAGCAGTTTAACAGGGCCCTTTCCCTACAATGAGCAGTTCTTC.

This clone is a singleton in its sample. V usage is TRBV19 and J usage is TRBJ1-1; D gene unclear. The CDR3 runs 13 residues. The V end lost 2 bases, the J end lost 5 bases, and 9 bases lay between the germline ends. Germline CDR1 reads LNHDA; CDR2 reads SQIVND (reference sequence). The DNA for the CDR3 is TGTGCCAGTAGTATACAGGTTAGGACTGAAGCTTTCTTT. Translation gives CASSIQVRTEAFF.

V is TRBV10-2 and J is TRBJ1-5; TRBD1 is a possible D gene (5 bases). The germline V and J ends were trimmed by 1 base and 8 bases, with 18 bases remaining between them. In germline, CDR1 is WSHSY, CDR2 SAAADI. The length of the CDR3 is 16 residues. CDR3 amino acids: CASSEFRGAISEPQHF. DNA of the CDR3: TGCGCCAGCAGTGAGTTCCGCGGGGCTATTTCGGAGCCCCAGCATTTT.

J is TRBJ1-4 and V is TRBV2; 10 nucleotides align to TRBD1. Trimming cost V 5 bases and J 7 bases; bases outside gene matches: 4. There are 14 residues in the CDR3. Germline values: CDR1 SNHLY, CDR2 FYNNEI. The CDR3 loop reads CASSLWDRGEKLFF. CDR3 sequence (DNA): TGTGCCAGCAGTCTCTGGGACAGGGGTGAAAAACTGTTTTTT.

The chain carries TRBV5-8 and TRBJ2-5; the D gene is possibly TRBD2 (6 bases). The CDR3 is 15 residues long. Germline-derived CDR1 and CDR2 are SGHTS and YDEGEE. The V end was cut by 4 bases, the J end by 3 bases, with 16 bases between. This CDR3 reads CASSRGTFGEETQYF. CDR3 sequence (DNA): TGTGCCAGCAGCCGCGGGACGTTCGGGGAAGAGACCCAGTACTTC.

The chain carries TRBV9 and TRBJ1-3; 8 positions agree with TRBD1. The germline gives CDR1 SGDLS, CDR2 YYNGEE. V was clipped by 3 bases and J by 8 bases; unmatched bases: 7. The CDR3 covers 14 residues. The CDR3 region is CASSARTGRDTIYF. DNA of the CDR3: TGTGCCAGCAGCGCCAGGACAGGGCGCGACACCATATATTTT.

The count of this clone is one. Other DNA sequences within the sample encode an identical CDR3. The CDR3 is CASSLGTGSSYNSPLHF. CDR3 in DNA: TGTGCCAGCAGTTTAGGGACAGGGAGCTCCTATAATTCACCCCTCCACTTT. The chain employs TRBV28 and TRBJ1-6; 9 nucleotides match TRBD1. Germline lookup yields CDR1 MDHEN and CDR2 SYDVKM. The CDR3 has 17 residues. V lost 2 bases and J lost 0; bases outside the gene matches: 2.

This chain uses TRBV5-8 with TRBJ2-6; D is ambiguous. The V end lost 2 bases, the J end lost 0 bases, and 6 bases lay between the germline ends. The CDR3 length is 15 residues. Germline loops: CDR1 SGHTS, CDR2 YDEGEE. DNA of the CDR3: TGTGCCAGCAGCTTCTATAGCTCTGGGGCCAACGTCCTGACTTTC. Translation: CASSFYSSGANVLTF.

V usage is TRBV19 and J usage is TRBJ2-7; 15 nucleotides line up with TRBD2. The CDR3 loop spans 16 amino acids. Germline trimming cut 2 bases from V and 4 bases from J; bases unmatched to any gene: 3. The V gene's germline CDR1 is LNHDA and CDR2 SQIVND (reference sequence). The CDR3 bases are TGTGCCAGTAGTATACCGGGGACTAGCGGGGGGTACGAGCAGTACGTC. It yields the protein CASSIPGTSGGYEQYV.

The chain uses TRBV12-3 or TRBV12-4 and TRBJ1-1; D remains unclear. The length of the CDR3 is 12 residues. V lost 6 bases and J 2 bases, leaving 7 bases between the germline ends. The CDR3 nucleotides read TGTGCCAGCAGAGGTCCCAACACTGAAGCTTTCTTT. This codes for CASRGPNTEAFF.

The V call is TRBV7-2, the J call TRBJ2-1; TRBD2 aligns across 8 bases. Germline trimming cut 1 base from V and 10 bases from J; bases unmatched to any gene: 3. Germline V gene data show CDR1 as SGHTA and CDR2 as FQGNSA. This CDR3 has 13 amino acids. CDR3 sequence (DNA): TGTGCCAGCAGCTTAGACGTAGCGGGGGAGCAGTTCTTC. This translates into CASSLDVAGEQFF. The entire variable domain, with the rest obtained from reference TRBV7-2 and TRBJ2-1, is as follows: GAGVSQSPSNKVTEKGKDVELRCDPISGHTALYWYRQSLGQGLEFLIYFQGNSAPDKSGLPSDRFSAERTGGSVSTLTIQRTQQEDSAVYLCASSLDVAGEQFFGPGTRLTVL.

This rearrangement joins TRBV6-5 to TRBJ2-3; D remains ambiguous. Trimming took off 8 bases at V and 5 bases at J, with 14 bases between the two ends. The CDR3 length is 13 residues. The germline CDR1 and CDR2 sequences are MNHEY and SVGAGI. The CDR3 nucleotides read TGTGCCAGCTCCCAGGAAAGGAGAGATACGCAGTATTTT. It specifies CASSQERRDTQYF.

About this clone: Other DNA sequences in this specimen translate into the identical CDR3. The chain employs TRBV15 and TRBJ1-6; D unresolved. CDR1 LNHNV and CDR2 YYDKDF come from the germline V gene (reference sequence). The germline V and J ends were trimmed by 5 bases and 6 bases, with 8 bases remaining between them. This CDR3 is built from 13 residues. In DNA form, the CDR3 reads TGTGCCACCAGCGGCTTGTCTAATTCACCCCTCCACTTT. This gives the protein CATSGLSNSPLHF.

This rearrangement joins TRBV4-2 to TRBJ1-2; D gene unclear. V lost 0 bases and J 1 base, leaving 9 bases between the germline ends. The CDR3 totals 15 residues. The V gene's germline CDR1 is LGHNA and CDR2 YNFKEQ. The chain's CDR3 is CASSQDQANNYGYTF. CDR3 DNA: TGTGCCAGCAGCCAAGATCAAGCTAATAACTATGGCTACACCTTC.

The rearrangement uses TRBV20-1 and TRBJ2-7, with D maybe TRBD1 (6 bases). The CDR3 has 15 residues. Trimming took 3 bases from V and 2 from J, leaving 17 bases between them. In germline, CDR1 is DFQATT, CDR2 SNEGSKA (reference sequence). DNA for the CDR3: TGCAGTGCTAGTCCAGACAGGTTACGACCCTACGAGCAGTACTTC. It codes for CSASPDRLRPYEQYF.

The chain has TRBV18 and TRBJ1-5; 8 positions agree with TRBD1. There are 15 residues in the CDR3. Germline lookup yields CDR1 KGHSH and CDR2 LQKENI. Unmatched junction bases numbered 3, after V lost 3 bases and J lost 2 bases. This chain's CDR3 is CASSPKQGGNQPQHF. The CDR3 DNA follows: TGTGCCAGCTCACCGAAACAGGGGGGCAATCAGCCCCAGCATTTT.

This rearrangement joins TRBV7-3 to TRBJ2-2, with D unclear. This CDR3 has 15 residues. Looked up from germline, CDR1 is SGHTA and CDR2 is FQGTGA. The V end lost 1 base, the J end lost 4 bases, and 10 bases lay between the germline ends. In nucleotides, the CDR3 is TGTGCCAGCAGCTTAAGTTTGATCTCCACCGGGGAGCTGTTTTTT. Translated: CASSLSLISTGELFF.

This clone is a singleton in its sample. For the CDR3, the DNA is TGTGCCAGCAGCCAGGTAAGCCAATCCGATGAGCAGTTCTTC. This gives the protein CASSQVSQSDEQFF. This rearrangement joins TRBV3-1 (or the pseudogene TRBV3-2) to TRBJ2-1; unclear D gene. The germline V gene encodes CDR1 LGHDT and CDR2 YNNKEL (reference sequence). Trimming pared 3 bases from V and 8 bases from J, leaving 14 bases between. The CDR3 consists of 14 residues.

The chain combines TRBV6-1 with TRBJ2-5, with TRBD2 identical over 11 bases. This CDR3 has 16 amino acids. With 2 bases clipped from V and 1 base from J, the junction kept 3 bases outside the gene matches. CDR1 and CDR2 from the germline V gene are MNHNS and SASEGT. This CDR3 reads CASSERLAGTQETQYF. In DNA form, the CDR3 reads TGTGCCAGCAGTGAACGACTAGCGGGGACCCAAGAGACCCAGTACTTC.

CDR3 sequence: CSAGSSGVSLNTEAFF. DNA for the CDR3: TGCAGCGCTGGGTCATCAGGGGTATCCCTGAACACTGAAGCTTTCTTT. The V gene is TRBV29-1, the J gene TRBJ1-1; the D gene is possibly TRBD1 (6 bases). V gave up 7 bases and J gave up 0 bases, with 21 bases separating them. CDR3 length: 16 amino acids. Germline assignment: CDR1 SQVTM and CDR2 ANQGSEA. Combining the CDR3 with reference TRBV29-1 and TRBJ1-1 gives the whole variable domain SAVISQKPSRDICQRGTSLTIQCQVDSQVTMMFWYRQQPGQSLTLIATANQGSEATYESGFVIDKFPISRPNLTFSTLTVSNMSPEDSSIYLCSAGSSGVSLNTEAFFGQGTRLTVV.

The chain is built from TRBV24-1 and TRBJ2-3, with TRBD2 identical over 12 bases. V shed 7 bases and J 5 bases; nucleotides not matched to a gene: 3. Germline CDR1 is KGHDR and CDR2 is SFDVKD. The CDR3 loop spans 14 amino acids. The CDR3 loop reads CATRTSGGGDTQYF. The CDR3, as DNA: TGTGCCACCAGGACTAGCGGGGGTGGAGATACGCAGTATTTT.

CDR3 nucleotide sequence: TGTGCCAGCAGTTTATCGACCTCTGCAACTAATGAAAAACTGTTTTTT. It yields the protein CASSLSTSATNEKLFF. The chain recombines TRBV28 with TRBJ1-4; D is unresolved. Germline values: CDR1 MDHEN, CDR2 SYDVKM. The CDR3 is 16 residues long. Deletions cut 1 base from V and 0 bases from J, with 9 bases between.

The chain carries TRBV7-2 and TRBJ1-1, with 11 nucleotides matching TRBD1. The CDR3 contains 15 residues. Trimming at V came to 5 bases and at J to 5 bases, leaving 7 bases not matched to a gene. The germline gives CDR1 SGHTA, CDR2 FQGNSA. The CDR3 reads CASSVSGTGGTEAFF. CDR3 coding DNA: TGTGCCAGCAGCGTATCCGGGACAGGGGGGACTGAAGCTTTCTTT. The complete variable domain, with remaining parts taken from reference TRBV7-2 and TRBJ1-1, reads GAGVSQSPSNKVTEKGKDVELRCDPISGHTALYWYRQSLGQGLEFLIYFQGNSAPDKSGLPSDRFSAERTGGSVSTLTIQRTQQEDSAVYLCASSVSGTGGTEAFFGQGTRLTVV.

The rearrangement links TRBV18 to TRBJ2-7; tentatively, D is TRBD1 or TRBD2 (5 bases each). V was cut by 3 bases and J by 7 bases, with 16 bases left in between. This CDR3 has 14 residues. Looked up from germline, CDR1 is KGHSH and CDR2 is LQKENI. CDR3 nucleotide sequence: TGTGCCAGCTCACCCCCCGGGACCCCGGGGGAGCAGTACTTC. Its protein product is CASSPPGTPGEQYF.